These 5 T cell receptor beta chains share one sample of origin, sequenced in a study of blood T cells in healthy people across ages. The authors ran a second PCR of 7 to 11 cycles using a sample-barcoded 5' primer and a J-beta primer mix. One entry per CDR3 protein results from TCRdb running MiXCR on the 5' RACE reads. Among some 760,000 distinct CDR3 sequences listed, roughly 25% were seen once. These same data were also listed under a study on T cells of mothers and their children.

Sequences were obtained from blood. All receptors derive from a boy younger than 18 in good health.

V gene TRBV12-3 or TRBV12-4 combines with J gene TRBJ2-4, with D possibly being TRBD1 (6 bases). The ends were cut back, 5 bases at V and 0 bases at J, with 17 bases in the middle. The CDR3 has 17 amino acids. The DNA for the CDR3 is TGTGCCAGCAGTCTCAAAACGGGACACTTAGCCAAAAACATTCAGTACTTC. Residues: CASSLKTGHLAKNIQYF.

This clonotype was seen more than once but under ten times. J is TRBJ2-1 and V is TRBV14; a possible D gene is TRBD2 (6 bases). CDR1 is SGHDN and CDR2 is FVKESK in the germline V gene. This CDR3 has 18 residues. The V gene lost 4 bases and the J gene lost 2 bases, with 21 bases spanning the gap. CDR3 loop: CASSPPHWEANPYNEQFF. In DNA, the CDR3 is TGTGCCAGCAGCCCACCGCATTGGGAGGCCAACCCCTACAATGAGCAGTTCTTC. Full variable domain (remainder filled in from reference TRBV14 and TRBJ2-1): EAGVTQFPSHSVIEKGQTVTLRCDPISGHDNLYWYRRVMGKEIKFLLHFVKESKQDESGMPNNRFLAERTGGTYSTLKVQPAELEDSGVYFCASSPPHWEANPYNEQFFGPGTRLTVL.

This sequence joins TRBV21-1 and TRBJ2-5; no DNA check was done on the table's D call, TRBD1. TRBV21-1 represents a pseudogene. The CDR3 runs 14 residues. DNA for the CDR3: TGTGCCAGCACCTTTGTAGGGGGGTTAGAGACCCAGTACTTC. The encoded protein is CASTFVGGLETQYF.

This clonotype was seen more than once but under ten times. The chain joins TRBV7-8 to TRBJ2-7; 12 bases agree with TRBD1. Germline V lookup: CDR1 SGHVS, CDR2 FQNEAQ. CDR3 length: 14 residues. Trimming cost V 6 bases and J 5 bases; bases outside gene matches: 5. The CDR3 loop reads CASSIGTGGHEQYF. CDR3 DNA sequence: TGTGCCAGCAGTATCGGGACAGGGGGCCACGAGCAGTACTTC.

CDR3 residues: CASSPGTSGRDEQYF. The DNA of the CDR3 is TGTGCCAGCAGTCCCGGGACTAGCGGGAGGGACGAGCAGTACTTC. This chain connects TRBV28 to TRBJ2-7, with TRBD2 identical over 16 bases. The length of the CDR3 is 15 residues. Trimming at V came to 5 bases and at J to 5 bases, leaving 3 bases not matched to a gene. Germline V CDR1 and CDR2: MDHEN, SYDVKM.